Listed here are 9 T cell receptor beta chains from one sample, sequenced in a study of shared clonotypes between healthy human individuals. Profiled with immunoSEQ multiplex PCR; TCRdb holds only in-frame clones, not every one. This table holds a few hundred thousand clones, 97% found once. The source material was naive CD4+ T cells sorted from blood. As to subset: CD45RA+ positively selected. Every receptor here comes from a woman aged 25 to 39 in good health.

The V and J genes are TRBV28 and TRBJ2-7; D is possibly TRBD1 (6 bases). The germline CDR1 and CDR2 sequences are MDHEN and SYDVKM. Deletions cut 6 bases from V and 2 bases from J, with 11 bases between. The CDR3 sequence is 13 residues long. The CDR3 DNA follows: TGTGCCAGCAGGGACAGCGTGACCTACGAGCAGTACTTC. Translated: CASRDSVTYEQYF. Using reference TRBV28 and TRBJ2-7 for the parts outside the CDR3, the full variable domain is DVKVTQSSRYLVKRTGEKVFLECVQDMDHENMFWYRQDPGLGLRLIYFSYDVKMKEKGDIPEGYSVSREKKERFSLILESASTNQTSMYLCASRDSVTYEQYFGPGTRLTVT.

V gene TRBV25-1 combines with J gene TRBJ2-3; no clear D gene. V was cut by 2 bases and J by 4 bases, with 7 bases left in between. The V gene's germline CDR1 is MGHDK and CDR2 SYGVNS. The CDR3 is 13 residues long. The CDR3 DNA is TGTGCCAGCAGTGAACGTGTCGCAGATACGCAGTATTTT. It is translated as CASSERVADTQYF.

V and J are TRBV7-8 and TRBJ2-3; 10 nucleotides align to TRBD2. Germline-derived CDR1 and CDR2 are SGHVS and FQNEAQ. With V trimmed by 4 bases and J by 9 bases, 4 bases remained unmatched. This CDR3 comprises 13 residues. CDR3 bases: TGTGCCAGCAGCTCCATTAGCGGGAGGACGCAGTATTTT. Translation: CASSSISGRTQYF.

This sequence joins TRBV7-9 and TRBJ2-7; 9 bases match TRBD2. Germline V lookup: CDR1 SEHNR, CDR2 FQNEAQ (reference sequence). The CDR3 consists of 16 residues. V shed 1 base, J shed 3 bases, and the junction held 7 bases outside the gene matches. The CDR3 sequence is CASSLGVASGIYEQYF. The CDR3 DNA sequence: TGTGCCAGCAGCTTAGGGGTGGCTAGCGGGATCTACGAGCAGTACTTC. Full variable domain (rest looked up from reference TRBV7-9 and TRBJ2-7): DTGVSQNPRHKITKRGQNVTFRCDPISEHNRLYWYRQTLGQGPEFLTYFQNEAQLEKSRLLSDRFSAERPKGSFSTLEIQRTEQGDSAMYLCASSLGVASGIYEQYFGPGTRLTVT.

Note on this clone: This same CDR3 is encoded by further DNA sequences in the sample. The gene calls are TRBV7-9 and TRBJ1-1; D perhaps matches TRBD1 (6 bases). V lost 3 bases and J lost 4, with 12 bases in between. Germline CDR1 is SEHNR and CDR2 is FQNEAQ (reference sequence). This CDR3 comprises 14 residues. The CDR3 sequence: CASSFGGARTEAFF. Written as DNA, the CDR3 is TGTGCCAGCAGCTTCGGGGGGGCCCGCACTGAAGCTTTCTTT.

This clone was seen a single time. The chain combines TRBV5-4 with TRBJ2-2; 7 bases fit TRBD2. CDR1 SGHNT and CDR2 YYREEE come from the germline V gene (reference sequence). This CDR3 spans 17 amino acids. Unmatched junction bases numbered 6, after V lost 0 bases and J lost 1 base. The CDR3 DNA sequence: TGTGCCAGCAGCTTGGACAAGGCTAGCGGGAACACCGGGGAGCTGTTTTTT. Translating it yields CASSLDKASGNTGELFF.

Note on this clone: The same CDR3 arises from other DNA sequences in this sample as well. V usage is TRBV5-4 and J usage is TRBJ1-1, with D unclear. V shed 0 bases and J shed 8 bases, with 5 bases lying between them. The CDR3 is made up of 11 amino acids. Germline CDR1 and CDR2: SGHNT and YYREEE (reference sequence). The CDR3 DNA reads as TGTGCCAGCAGCTTGGGGAGAGAAGCTTTCTTT. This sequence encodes CASSLGREAFF.

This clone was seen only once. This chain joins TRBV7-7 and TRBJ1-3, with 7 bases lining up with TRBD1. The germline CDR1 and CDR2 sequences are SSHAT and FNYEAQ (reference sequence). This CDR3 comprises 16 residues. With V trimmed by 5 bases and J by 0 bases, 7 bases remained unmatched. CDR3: CASSARDSDSGNTIYF. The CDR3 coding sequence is TGTGCCAGCAGCGCACGGGACAGCGACTCTGGAAACACCATATATTTT.

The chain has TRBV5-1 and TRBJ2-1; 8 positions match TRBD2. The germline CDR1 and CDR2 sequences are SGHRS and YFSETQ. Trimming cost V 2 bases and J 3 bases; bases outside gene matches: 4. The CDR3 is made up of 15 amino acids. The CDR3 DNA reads TGCGCCAGCAGCTTAGTAGCGGGAATCTACAATGAGCAGTTCTTC. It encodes CASSLVAGIYNEQFF.